This T cell receptor beta chain originates from a study of T-cell reconstitution after alpha-beta-depleted transplantation in children. This clonotype was seen a few times. The antigen is not known. Regarding the study as a whole: The study reportedly traced alpha-beta T cells about two months after transplant to several hundred expanded graft clones. Recipient T cells and thymic progenitors that survived were the source of the high TCRbeta diversity seen at day 60 in some patients. At one year after transplant, newly produced T cells mostly accounted for T-cell counts and diversity.

The TCRbeta library incorporated unique molecular identifiers. TCRdb reprocessed the PCR reads via MiXCR and lists one record per CDR3 protein. The repertoire holds about 420,000 distinct CDR3 sequences, with around 15% as singletons. This CDR3 has 16 amino acids. CDR1 is SQVTM and CDR2 is ANQGSEA in the germline V gene. V was pared by 7 bases and J by 3 bases, with 13 bases of the junction left unmatched. The origin of this receptor is a boy younger than two who had a stem cell transplant for Wiskott-Aldrich syndrome, so the T cells may come from the graft donor. Sequences were derived from PBMCs, mostly from graft donor cells, sampled 360 days after TCRalphabeta/CD19-depleted stem cell transplant. The V gene is TRBV29-1, the J gene TRBJ2-1; 9 bases agree with TRBD1. CDR3: CSAQTPPGQGYNEQFF. In nucleotides, the CDR3 is TGCAGCGCTCAAACCCCCCCGGGACAGGGCTACAATGAGCAGTTCTTC.